This T cell receptor beta chain was captured in a study of early T cells in non-severe SARS-CoV-2 infection. Study as a whole: Bulk RNA from unsorted whole blood was sequenced; chains were unpaired.

Molecules of cDNA were individually given unique molecular identifiers that were attached to them. TCRdb passed the 5' RACE reads through MiXCR, listing each CDR3 protein once. Of roughly 30,000 distinct CDR3 sequences listed, under 6% were seen once; the top ten hold 5.8%. The CDR3 spans 12 residues. Germline V gene sequence: CDR1 MNHEY, CDR2 SVGAGI. V lost 2 bases, J lost 15 bases, and 6 bases stayed unmatched. This clonotype was seen a handful of times. The target antigen is unknown. Overall study results and limits: In VDJdb matching, anti-spike CD8 responses were favored while private and CD4 specificities went missing.

This TCR was recovered from an adult who was a healthcare worker with PCR-confirmed SARS-CoV-2 infection or an uninfected control (not recorded which). The source material was whole blood. The chain joins TRBV6-5 to TRBJ1-4, with TRBD1 matching over 7 bases. The CDR3 DNA is TGTGCCAGCAGTTACGCGTTGGGACAGTTGTTTTTT. This translates into CASSYALGQLFF.